The 20 T cell receptor beta chains below come from one sample, sequenced in a study of blood T cell repertoires in COVID-19. Assay used: immunoSEQ multiplex PCR; TCRdb lists only in-frame clones, some missing. The repertoire includes 120,000 to 150,000 clones, 75% to 90% of them detected once, and around 4% sits in the top ten. The sample was peripheral blood. Receptors originate from a woman of 80 years or more with acute or convalescent COVID-19.

The chain has TRBV5-1 and TRBJ1-2, with 10 bases aligning to TRBD1. Germline lookup yields CDR1 SGHRS and CDR2 YFSETQ. The V and J ends lost 2 bases and 8 bases, in that order; junction bases with no gene match: 9. The CDR3 contains 15 residues. Written as DNA, the CDR3 is TGCGCCAGCAGCTTAGCGTATGGGACAGGGGTAGGCTACACCTTC. This sequence encodes CASSLAYGTGVGYTF. The entire variable domain, with the rest obtained from reference TRBV5-1 and TRBJ1-2, is as follows: KAGVTQTPRYLIKTRGQQVTLSCSPISGHRSVSWYQQTPGQGLQFLFEYFSETQRNKGNFPGRFSGRQFSNSRSEMNVSTLELGDSALYLCASSLAYGTGVGYTFGSGTRLTVV.

The rearrangement uses TRBV11-2 and TRBJ1-2; unclear D gene. Germline V CDR1 and CDR2: SGHAT, FQNNGV. Trimming took off 0 bases at V and 0 bases at J, with 5 bases between the two ends. CDR3 length equals 14 residues. The CDR3: CASSLDSANYGYTF. In nucleotides, the CDR3 is TGTGCCAGCAGCTTAGATTCCGCTAACTATGGCTACACCTTC.

This chain connects TRBV24-1 to TRBJ2-1; TRBD2 matches at 7 bases. CDR3 size: 15 residues. V trimming: 3 bases; J trimming: 10 bases; junction bases outside the gene matches: 11. Germline V gene data show CDR1 as KGHDR and CDR2 as SFDVKD. The CDR3 loop is CATSDQKRGGSEQFF. For the CDR3, the DNA is TGTGCCACCAGTGATCAAAAGCGGGGTGGGAGCGAGCAGTTCTTC.

V is TRBV18 and J is TRBJ1-6; TRBD1 agrees at 7 bases. The ends lost 6 bases at V and 10 bases at J; junction bases unmatched: 15. Germline lookup yields CDR1 KGHSH and CDR2 LQKENI. The CDR3 runs to 16 residues. This chain's CDR3 is CASSPTGAPSGSPLHF. The DNA of the CDR3 is TGTGCCAGCTCCCCAACAGGGGCGCCCTCAGGGTCACCCCTCCACTTT.

The chain combines TRBV11-2 with TRBJ2-3; maybe TRBD1 (6 bases). The CDR3 has 15 residues. Germline CDR1 SGHAT, CDR2 FQNNGV. The V gene lost 2 bases and the J gene lost 0 bases, with 9 bases spanning the gap. DNA of the CDR3: TGTGCCAGCAGCTTACTTACAGGGAGCACAGATACGCAGTATTTT. Protein sequence: CASSLLTGSTDTQYF.

The chain links TRBV14 to TRBJ1-5, with D tentatively TRBD1 (5 bases). The CDR3 has 15 amino acids. Trimming removed 5 bases from V and 3 bases from J, with 14 bases in between. Germline V gene sequence: CDR1 SGHDN, CDR2 FVKESK. The DNA of the CDR3 is TGTGCCAGCAGCACCCCGGGACTCCCCAATCAGCCCCAGCATTTT. This encodes CASSTPGLPNQPQHF.

The chain combines TRBV7-9 with TRBJ2-3, with 9 bases matching TRBD1. The germline V gene has CDR1 SEHNR and CDR2 FQNEAQ (reference sequence). V shed 4 bases and J 3 bases; nucleotides not matched to a gene: 11. The CDR3 consists of 17 residues. As DNA, the CDR3 is TGTGCCAGCAGCTCACACCCGAGGGACAGGGTTACAGATACGCAGTATTTT. It encodes CASSSHPRDRVTDTQYF.

This chain links TRBV5-1 with TRBJ2-7; a possible D gene is TRBD2 (6 bases). The CDR3 is 16 amino acids. Germline CDR1 is SGHRS and CDR2 is YFSETQ. Between the trimmed V and J ends, which lost 0 bases and 9 bases, there was a span of 22 bases. CDR3 DNA sequence: TGCGCCAGCAGCTTGGAGCGCCGGGACCGGGGGATCTCGCAGTACTTC. Protein: CASSLERRDRGISQYF.

The rearrangement links TRBV3-1 (or the pseudogene TRBV3-2) to TRBJ2-7; D may be TRBD2 (6 bases). This CDR3 has 14 residues. V was trimmed by 4 bases and J by 2 bases, leaving 12 bases between them. Germline CDR1 and CDR2: LGHDT and YNNKEL (reference sequence). CDR3 DNA sequence: TGTGCCAGCAGCCCCGGGACTCAGACCTACGAGCAGTACTTC. Encoded protein: CASSPGTQTYEQYF.

The J gene is TRBJ2-3, the V gene TRBV6-6; a possible D gene is TRBD2 (6 bases). Germline CDR1 and CDR2: MNHNY and SVGAGI (reference sequence). V was shortened by 8 bases and J by 2 bases, with 17 bases between the two germline ends. CDR3 size: 15 residues. The CDR3 bases are TGTGCCAGCGCGGCTAATAGCGGATACACAGATACGCAGTATTTT. It encodes CASAANSGYTDTQYF.

Only a few counts were recorded for this clone. The J gene is TRBJ2-2, the V gene TRBV2; D remains unclear. The V gene lost 7 bases and the J gene lost 0 bases, with 9 bases spanning the gap. The CDR3 is 14 amino acids. The germline gives CDR1 SNHLY, CDR2 FYNNEI. CDR3 bases: TGTGCCAGCATGTCCAGCGCGAACACCGGGGAGCTGTTTTTT. Protein sequence: CASMSSANTGELFF.

V gene TRBV2 combines with J gene TRBJ2-3; D might be TRBD1 (6 bases). This CDR3 is built from 14 residues. V lost 6 bases to trimming and J lost 1 base, with 11 bases between them. The germline CDR1 and CDR2 sequences are SNHLY and FYNNEI. The CDR3 region is CASRRTAGTDTQYF. The CDR3 coding sequence is TGTGCCAGCAGGCGGACAGCAGGCACAGATACGCAGTATTTT.

The chain carries TRBV19 and TRBJ1-1, with 7 bases that match TRBD1. Germline CDR1 is LNHDA and CDR2 is SQIVND (reference sequence). J lost 0 bases, V lost 5 bases, and 3 bases had no gene match. This CDR3 region has 14 residues. CDR3 coding DNA: TGTGCCAGTAGTGTACAGGGGATGAACACTGAAGCTTTCTTT. Protein product: CASSVQGMNTEAFF.

The chain joins TRBV20-1 to TRBJ1-5; no firm D call. Germline V lookup: CDR1 DFQATT, CDR2 SNEGSKA (reference sequence). Trimming pared 6 bases from V and 3 bases from J, leaving 6 bases between. The CDR3 loop spans 11 amino acids. DNA for the CDR3: TGCAGTGCAGAGGACAATCAGCCCCAGCATTTT. It codes for CSAEDNQPQHF.

The V call is TRBV4-1, the J call TRBJ2-5, with D perhaps matching TRBD2 (6 bases). CDR3 length: 18 residues. The V gene lost 4 bases and the J gene lost 4 bases, with 25 bases spanning the gap. Germline loops: CDR1 MGHRA, CDR2 YSYEKL. The CDR3 protein is CASSPRGGGGVFGETQYF. CDR3 DNA: TGCGCCAGCAGCCCTAGAGGAGGAGGAGGGGTTTTTGGAGAGACCCAGTACTTC.

This rearrangement joins TRBV6-4 to TRBJ2-1; D remains unclear. V was clipped by 4 bases and J by 4 bases, with 8 bases between them. The germline gives CDR1 MRHNA, CDR2 SNTAGT. The CDR3 spans 13 residues. CDR3 coding DNA: TGTGCCAGCAGTGTTGGCACATACAATGAGCAGTTCTTC. Encoded protein: CASSVGTYNEQFF.

The V and J genes are TRBV19 and TRBJ2-1; 8 bases are a match to TRBD2. CDR1 is LNHDA and CDR2 is SQIVND in the germline V gene (reference sequence). Trimming removed 4 bases from V and 7 bases from J; junction bases left unmatched: 9. This CDR3 has 15 amino acids. This CDR3 is CASSTGLVGRNEQFF. The CDR3 DNA reads TGTGCCAGTAGTACGGGACTAGTCGGGAGGAATGAGCAGTTCTTC.

V is TRBV29-1 and J is TRBJ2-1, with TRBD2 identical over 8 bases. CDR1 and CDR2 from the germline V gene are SQVTM and ANQGSEA. Losses at the gene ends were 4 bases for V and 9 bases for J; bases not matched to a gene: 5. The CDR3 consists of 12 residues. As DNA, the CDR3 is TGCAGCGTTGCGGGGGGGCCTTCTGAGCAGTTCTTC. It yields the protein CSVAGGPSEQFF.

This clone turned up a few times. V usage is TRBV7-2 and J usage is TRBJ1-1; TRBD1 aligns across 10 bases. V was clipped by 5 bases and J by 0 bases; unmatched bases: 3. Germline assignment: CDR1 SGHTA and CDR2 FQGNSA. The CDR3 extends over 15 amino acids. DNA for the CDR3: TGTGCCAGCAGCCCAGGGACAGGGGTGAACACTGAAGCTTTCTTT. This translates into CASSPGTGVNTEAFF.

V is TRBV5-1 and J is TRBJ1-1; TRBD1 aligns across 9 bases. J gave up 5 bases and V 4 bases, and 18 bases lay outside the gene matches. This CDR3 is built from 18 residues. Germline V gene data show CDR1 as SGHRS and CDR2 as YFSETQ. In DNA form, the CDR3 reads TGCGCCAGCAGCCGTCATTGGGGACAGGGATTGGTTCGGACTGAAGCTTTCTTT. It encodes CASSRHWGQGLVRTEAFF. The full variable domain, with the rest looked up from reference TRBV5-1 and TRBJ1-1, is KAGVTQTPRYLIKTRGQQVTLSCSPISGHRSVSWYQQTPGQGLQFLFEYFSETQRNKGNFPGRFSGRQFSNSRSEMNVSTLELGDSALYLCASSRHWGQGLVRTEAFFGQGTRLTVV.